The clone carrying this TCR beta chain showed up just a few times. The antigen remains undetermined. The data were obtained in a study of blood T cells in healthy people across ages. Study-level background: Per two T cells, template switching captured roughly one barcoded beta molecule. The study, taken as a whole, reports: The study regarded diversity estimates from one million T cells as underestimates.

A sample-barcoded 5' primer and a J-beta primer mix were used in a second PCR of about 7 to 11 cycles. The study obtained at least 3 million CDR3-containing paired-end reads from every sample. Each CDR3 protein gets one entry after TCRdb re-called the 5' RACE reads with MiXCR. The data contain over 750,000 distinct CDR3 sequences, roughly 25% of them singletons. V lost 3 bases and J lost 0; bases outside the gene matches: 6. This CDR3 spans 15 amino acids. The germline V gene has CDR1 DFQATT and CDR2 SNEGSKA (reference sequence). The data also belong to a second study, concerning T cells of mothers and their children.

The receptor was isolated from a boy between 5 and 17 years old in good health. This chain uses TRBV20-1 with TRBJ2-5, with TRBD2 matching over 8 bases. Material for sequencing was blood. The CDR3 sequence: CSASGPGLDQETQYF. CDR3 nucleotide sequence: TGCAGTGCTAGTGGGCCGGGACTAGACCAAGAGACCCAGTACTTC.